This T cell receptor (beta chain) was documented in a study of TIL therapy for anti-PD-1-resistant metastatic lung cancer. Points from the study as a whole: Patients were highly selected, enriched for treatment-naive, never-smoker and oncogene-addicted cases. Infused TIL clonotypes partially replaced the baseline blood repertoire, then decayed over months.

Germline V gene lookup returns CDR1 SGHNT and CDR2 YYREEE (reference sequence). Trimming stripped 0 bases from V and 5 bases from J, with 11 bases between. The length of the CDR3 is 14 residues. This clone was seen a single time. Its antigen is not identified. Time point: pre-treatment sample, taken before nivolumab and TIL therapy. Sequencing used immunoSEQ v3. Repertoires were generated with immunoSEQ multiplex PCR, while TCRdb's copy carries only in-frame clones and drops some. The sample has about 52,000 clones, around 80% seen once. The origin of this receptor is a woman between 30 and 79 years old with non-small cell lung cancer. The starting material was blood, obtained at baseline. The chain couples TRBV5-4 to TRBJ1-1; a weak D match, TRBD1 (6 bases). CDR3 region: CASSLVGARTEAFF. CDR3 bases: TGTGCCAGCAGCTTGGTGGGGGCTAGGACTGAAGCTTTCTTT.